This T cell receptor (beta chain) was recorded in a study of T cells in Graves' hyperthyroidism and ophthalmopathy. Study results and caveats: Most thyroid clonotypes that were expanded above 0.001 also turned up in blood. Ophthalmopathy onset followed model prediction by a median about six months.

In regard to this clonotype: Its antigen is currently unknown.

Patients having uncontrolled infection, another autoimmune disease, pregnancy or lactation were not included. Looked up from germline, CDR1 is SGDLS and CDR2 is YYNGEE. The V end was cut by 3 bases, the J end by 11 bases, with 12 bases between. The CDR3 runs 12 residues. Amplification of TCR beta CDR3 regions was performed using RNA transcripts as template. When the TCR CDR3 underwent first-round RT-PCR, the HTBI primer set was used. TCRdb itself ran the multiplex PCR reads through MiXCR, one entry per CDR3 protein. The table shows around 600,000 distinct CDR3 sequences, with 45% occurring only once. The source of this sequence is an adult man with Graves' disease, either hyperthyroidism or ophthalmopathy (not recorded which). The chain recombines TRBV9 with TRBJ1-5; D unclear. Sequences were obtained from peripheral blood or thyroid tissue (not recorded which). The CDR3 sequence: CASSEGTGTQHF. CDR3 nucleotide sequence: TGTGCCAGCAGCGAGGGAACCGGGACCCAGCATTTT.